Given below is one T cell receptor (beta chain) in context. No antigen is known for it. PCR primers comprised 60 Vbeta and 13 Jbeta primers. Repertoires were generated with immunoSEQ multiplex PCR, while TCRdb's copy carries only in-frame clones and drops some. Counted here are 150,000 to 200,000 clones, around 77% occurring once; the ten biggest clones make up just over 2%. This sample was included in a study of cytomegalovirus exposure and HLA in healthy donors. V gave up 0 bases and J gave up 6 bases; unmatched junction bases: 6. Germline lookup yields CDR1 SGHNT and CDR2 YYREEE (reference sequence). The CDR3 spans 15 residues. Broader study findings: The majority of CMV-associated TCR beta chains were reported as apparently HLA-restricted in a later analysis.

The receptor was derived from a woman in her 30s in good health and CMV-seropositive. This chain joins TRBV5-4 and TRBJ1-2; 9 bases match TRBD1. The specimen was PBMCs. CDR3: CASSLGDRVVDGYTF. The CDR3, as DNA: TGTGCCAGCAGCTTGGGGGACAGGGTGGTAGATGGCTACACCTTC.